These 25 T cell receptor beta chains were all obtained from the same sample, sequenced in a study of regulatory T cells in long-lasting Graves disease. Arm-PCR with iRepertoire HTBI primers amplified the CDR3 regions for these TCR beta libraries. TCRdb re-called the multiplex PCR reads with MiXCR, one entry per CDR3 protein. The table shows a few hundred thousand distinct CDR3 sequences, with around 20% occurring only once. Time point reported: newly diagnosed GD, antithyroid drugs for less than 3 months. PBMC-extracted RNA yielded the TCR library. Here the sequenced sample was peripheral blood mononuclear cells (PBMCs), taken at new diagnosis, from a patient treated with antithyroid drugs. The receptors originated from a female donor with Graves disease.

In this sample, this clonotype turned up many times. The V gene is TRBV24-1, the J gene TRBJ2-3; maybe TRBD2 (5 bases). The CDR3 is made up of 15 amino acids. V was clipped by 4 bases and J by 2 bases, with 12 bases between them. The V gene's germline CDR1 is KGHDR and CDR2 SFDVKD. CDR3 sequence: CATSDPREPTDTQYF. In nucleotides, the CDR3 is TGTGCCACCAGTGACCCTAGGGAGCCCACAGATACGCAGTATTTT.

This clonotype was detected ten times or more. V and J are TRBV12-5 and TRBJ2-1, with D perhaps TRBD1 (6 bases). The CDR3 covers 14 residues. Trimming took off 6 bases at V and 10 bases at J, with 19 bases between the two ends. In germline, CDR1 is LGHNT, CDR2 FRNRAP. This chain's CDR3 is CASGPGQGLWEQFF. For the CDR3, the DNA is TGTGCTAGTGGCCCAGGGCAGGGGCTTTGGGAGCAGTTCTTC. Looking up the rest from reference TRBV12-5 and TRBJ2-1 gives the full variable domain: DARVTQTPRHKVTEMGQEVTMRCQPILGHNTVFWYRQTMMQGLELLAYFRNRAPLDDSGMPKDRFSAEMPDATLATLKIQPSEPRDSAVYFCASGPGQGLWEQFFGPGTRLTVL.

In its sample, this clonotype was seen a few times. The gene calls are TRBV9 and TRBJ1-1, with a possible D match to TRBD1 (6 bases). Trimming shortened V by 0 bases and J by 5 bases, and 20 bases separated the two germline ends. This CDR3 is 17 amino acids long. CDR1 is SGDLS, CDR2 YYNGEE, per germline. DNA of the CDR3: TGTGCCAGCAGCGTAGACGGAGACGTCGGGGGCAGTACTGAAGCTTTCTTT. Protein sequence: CASSVDGDVGGSTEAFF.

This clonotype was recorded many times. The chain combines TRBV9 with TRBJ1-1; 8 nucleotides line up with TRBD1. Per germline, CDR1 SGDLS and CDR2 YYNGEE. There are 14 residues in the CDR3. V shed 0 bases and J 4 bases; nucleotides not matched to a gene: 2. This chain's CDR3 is CASSVVDRGTEAFF. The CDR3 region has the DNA TGTGCCAGCAGCGTAGTAGACAGGGGCACTGAAGCTTTCTTT.

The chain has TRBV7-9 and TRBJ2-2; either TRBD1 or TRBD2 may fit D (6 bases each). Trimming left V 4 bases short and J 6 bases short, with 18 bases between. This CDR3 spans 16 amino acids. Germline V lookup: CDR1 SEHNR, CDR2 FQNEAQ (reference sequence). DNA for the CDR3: TGTGCCAGCAGCTCCCGTGGGGCAGGGGAGGCCGGGGAGCTGTTTTTT. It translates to CASSSRGAGEAGELFF.

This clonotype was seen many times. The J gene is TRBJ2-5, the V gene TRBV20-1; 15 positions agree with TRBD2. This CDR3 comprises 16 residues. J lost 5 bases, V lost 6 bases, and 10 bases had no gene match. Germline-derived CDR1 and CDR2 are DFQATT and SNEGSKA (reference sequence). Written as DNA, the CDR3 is TGCAGTGCGCTACGGGGACTAGCGGGGGGTGGGGAGACCCAGTACTTC. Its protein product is CSALRGLAGGGETQYF.

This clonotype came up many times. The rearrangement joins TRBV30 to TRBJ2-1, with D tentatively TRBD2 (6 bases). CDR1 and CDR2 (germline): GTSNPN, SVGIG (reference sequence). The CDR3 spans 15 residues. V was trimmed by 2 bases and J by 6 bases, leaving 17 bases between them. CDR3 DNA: TGTGCCTGGAGTACTTCTAACGGGAGACGCAATGAGCAGTTCTTC. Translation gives CAWSTSNGRRNEQFF.

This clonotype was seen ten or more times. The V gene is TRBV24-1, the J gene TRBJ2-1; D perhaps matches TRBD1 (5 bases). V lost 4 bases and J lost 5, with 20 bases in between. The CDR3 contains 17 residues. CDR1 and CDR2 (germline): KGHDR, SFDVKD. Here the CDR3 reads CATSDPSGAGRNNEQFF. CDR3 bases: TGTGCCACCAGTGACCCTTCCGGAGCAGGGCGGAACAATGAGCAGTTCTTC.

CDR3 residues: CASSVGGGGNTYEQYF. For the CDR3, the DNA is TGTGCCAGCAGCGTAGGAGGCGGGGGGAATACCTACGAGCAGTACTTC. The rearrangement joins TRBV9 to TRBJ2-7, with TRBD2 matching 8 bases. The CDR3 has 16 amino acids. The J segment lost 2 bases and the V segment lost 0 bases, leaving 7 bases of the junction unmatched. Germline V gene data show CDR1 as SGDLS and CDR2 as YYNGEE.

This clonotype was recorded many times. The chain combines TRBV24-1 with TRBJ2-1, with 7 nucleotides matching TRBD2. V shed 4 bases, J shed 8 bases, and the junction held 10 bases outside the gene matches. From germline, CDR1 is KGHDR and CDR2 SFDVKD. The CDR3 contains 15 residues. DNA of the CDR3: TGTGCCACCAGTGACTCGCGACGGGGGGATGATGAGCAGTTCTTC. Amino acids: CATSDSRRGDDEQFF.

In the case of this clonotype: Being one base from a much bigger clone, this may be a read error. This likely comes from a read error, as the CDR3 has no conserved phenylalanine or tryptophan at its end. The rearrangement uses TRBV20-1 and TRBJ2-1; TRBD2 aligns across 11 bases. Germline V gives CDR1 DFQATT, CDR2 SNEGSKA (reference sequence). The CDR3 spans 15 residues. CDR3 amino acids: CSARDLLAGVNGQFL. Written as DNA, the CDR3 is TGCAGTGCTAGAGATCTACTAGCGGGAGTCAATGGGCAGTTCCTC.

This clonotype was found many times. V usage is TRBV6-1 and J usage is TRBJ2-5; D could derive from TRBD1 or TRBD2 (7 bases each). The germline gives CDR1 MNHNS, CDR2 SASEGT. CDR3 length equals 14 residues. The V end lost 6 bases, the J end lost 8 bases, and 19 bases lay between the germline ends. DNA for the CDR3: TGTGCCAGCAGCCTGACAGGGAGGGGGGAAACCCAGTACTTC. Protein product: CASSLTGRGETQYF.

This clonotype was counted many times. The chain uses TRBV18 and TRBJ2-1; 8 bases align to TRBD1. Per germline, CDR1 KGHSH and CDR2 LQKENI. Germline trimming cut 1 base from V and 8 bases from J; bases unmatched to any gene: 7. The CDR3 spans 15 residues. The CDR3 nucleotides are TGTGCCAGCTCACCACAAGGAGACAGGGGCTATGAGCAGTTCTTC. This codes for CASSPQGDRGYEQFF.

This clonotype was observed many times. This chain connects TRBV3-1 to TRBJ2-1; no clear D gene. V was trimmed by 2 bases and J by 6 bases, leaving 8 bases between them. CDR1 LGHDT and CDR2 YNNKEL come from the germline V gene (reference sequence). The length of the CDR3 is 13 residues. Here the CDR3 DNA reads TGTGCCAGCAGCCAACAAGTAAGCAATGAGCAGTTCTTC. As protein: CASSQQVSNEQFF.

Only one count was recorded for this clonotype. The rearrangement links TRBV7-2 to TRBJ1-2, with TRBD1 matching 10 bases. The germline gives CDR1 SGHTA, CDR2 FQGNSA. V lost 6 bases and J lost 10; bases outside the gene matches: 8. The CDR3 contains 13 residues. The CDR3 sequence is CASSLDRGNVYTF. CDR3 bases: TGTGCCAGCAGTCTGGACAGGGGGAATGTCTACACCTTC.

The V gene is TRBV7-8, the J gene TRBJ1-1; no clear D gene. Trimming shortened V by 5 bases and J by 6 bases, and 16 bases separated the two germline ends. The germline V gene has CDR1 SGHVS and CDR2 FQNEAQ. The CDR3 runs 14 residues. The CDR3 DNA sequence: TGTGCCAGCAGCCCGAGTGGGGTATGGGCTGAAGCTTTCTTT. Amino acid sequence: CASSPSGVWAEAFF.

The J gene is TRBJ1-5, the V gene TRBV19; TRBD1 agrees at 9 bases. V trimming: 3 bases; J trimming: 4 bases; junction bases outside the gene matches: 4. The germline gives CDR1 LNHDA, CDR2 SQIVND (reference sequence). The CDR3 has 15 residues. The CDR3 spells CASSIRQGENQPQHF. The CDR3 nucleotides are TGTGCCAGTAGTATCCGACAGGGGGAGAATCAGCCCCAGCATTTT.

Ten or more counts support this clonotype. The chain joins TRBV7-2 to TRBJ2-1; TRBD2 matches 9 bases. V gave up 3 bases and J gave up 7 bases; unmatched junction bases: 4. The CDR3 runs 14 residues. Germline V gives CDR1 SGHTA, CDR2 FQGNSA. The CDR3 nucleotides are TGTGCCAGCAGCTTTGGACTAGCGAAAAATGAGCAGTTCTTC. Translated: CASSFGLAKNEQFF.

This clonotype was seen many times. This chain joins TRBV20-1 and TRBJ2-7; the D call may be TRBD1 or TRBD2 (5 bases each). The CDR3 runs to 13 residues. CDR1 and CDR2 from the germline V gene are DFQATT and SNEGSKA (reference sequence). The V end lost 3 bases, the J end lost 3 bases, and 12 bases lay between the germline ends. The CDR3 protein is CSASQGAIYEQYF. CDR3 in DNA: TGCAGTGCTAGTCAGGGAGCCATCTACGAGCAGTACTTC.

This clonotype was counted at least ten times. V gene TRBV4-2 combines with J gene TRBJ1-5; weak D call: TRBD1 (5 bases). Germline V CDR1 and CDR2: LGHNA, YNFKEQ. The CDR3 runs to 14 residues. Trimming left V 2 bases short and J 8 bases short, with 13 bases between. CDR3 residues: CASSQNTGEKPQHF. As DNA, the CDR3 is TGTGCCAGCAGCCAAAACACAGGTGAAAAGCCCCAGCATTTT.

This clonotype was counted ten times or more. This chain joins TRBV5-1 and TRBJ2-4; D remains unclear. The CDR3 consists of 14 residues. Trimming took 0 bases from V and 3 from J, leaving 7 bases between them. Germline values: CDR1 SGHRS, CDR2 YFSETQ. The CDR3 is CASSLVGFKNIQYF. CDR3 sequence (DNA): TGCGCCAGCAGCTTGGTGGGCTTCAAAAACATTCAGTACTTC. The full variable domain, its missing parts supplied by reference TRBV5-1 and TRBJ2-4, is KAGVTQTPRYLIKTRGQQVTLSCSPISGHRSVSWYQQTPGQGLQFLFEYFSETQRNKGNFPGRFSGRQFSNSRSEMNVSTLELGDSALYLCASSLVGFKNIQYFGAGTRLSVL.

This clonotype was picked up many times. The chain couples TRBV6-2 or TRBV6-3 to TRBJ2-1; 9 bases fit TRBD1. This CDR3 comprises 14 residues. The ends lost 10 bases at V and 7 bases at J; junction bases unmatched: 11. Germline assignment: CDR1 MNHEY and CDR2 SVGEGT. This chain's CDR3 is CAISSGQGLNEQFF. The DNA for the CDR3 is TGTGCCATTTCGTCGGGACAGGGATTAAATGAGCAGTTCTTC.

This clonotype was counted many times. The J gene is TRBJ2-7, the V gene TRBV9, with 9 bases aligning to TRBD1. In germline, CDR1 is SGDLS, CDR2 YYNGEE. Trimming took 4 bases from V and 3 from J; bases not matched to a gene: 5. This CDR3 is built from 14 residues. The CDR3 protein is CASSPRDRVYEQYF. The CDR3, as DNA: TGTGCCAGCAGCCCCCGGGACAGGGTCTACGAGCAGTACTTC.

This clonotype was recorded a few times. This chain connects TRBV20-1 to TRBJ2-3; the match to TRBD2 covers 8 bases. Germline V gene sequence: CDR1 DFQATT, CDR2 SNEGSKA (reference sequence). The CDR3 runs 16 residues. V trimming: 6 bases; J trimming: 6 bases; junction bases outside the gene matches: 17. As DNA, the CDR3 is TGCAGTGCGACACCCTGGGGCGGCGGGAGGACGGATACGCAGTATTTT. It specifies CSATPWGGGRTDTQYF.

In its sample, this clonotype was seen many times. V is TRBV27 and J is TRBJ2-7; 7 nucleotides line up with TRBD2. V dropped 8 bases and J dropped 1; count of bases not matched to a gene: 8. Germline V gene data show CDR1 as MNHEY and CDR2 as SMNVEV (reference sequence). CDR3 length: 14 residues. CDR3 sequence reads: CASAPLANSYEQYF. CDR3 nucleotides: TGTGCCAGCGCCCCACTAGCGAATTCCTACGAGCAGTACTTC.